These T cell receptor beta chains were read from a single sample in a study of blood T cell repertoires in COVID-19. Profiling relied on immunoSEQ multiplex PCR, and the TCRdb table lists in-frame clones only, not all of them. In the table there are roughly 53,000 clones, 85% to 90% of which are singletons. The sample comprised peripheral blood. Receptors originate from a human donor in a cohort sampled during active COVID-19. CDR3s include the opening cysteine and the closing phenylalanine or tryptophan. Fields, in order: V gene, D gene, clone size, J gene, CDR3 protein, CDR3 DNA. D genes are given only for firm matches. The size of a clone is reported for some rows only, either as once, few or many, or as a class for expanded clones.

V gene: TRBV27
D gene: .
clone size: .
J gene: TRBJ2-7
CDR3 protein: CASRSQGSTREQYF
CDR3 DNA: TGTGCCAGCAGGTCACAGGGAAGTACTCGCGAGCAGTACTTC

V gene: TRBV5-1
D gene: .
clone size: .
J gene: TRBJ1-1
CDR3 protein: CASSPVGGNTEAFF
CDR3 DNA: TGCGCCAGCAGCCCGGTGGGGGGGAACACTGAAGCTTTCTTT

V gene: TRBV3-1/TRBV3-2
D gene: TRBD1
clone size: medium-sized
J gene: TRBJ1-5
CDR3 protein: CASSTPPGQFNQPQHF
CDR3 DNA: TGTGCCAGCAGCACCCCACCGGGACAGTTTAATCAGCCCCAGCATTTT

V gene: TRBV5-5
D gene: .
clone size: .
J gene: TRBJ2-1
CDR3 protein: CASTNAGNSYNEQFF
CDR3 DNA: TGTGCCAGCACAAACGCGGGGAATTCCTACAATGAGCAGTTCTTC

V gene: TRBV9
D gene: .
clone size: .
J gene: TRBJ2-1
CDR3 protein: CASSVGGGSYNEQFF
CDR3 DNA: TGTGCCAGCAGCGTAGGAGGGGGTTCGTACAATGAGCAGTTCTTC

V gene: TRBV9
D gene: TRBD1
clone size: .
J gene: TRBJ2-3
CDR3 protein: CASSVGDRGTDTQYF
CDR3 DNA: TGTGCCAGCAGCGTAGGGGACAGGGGCACAGATACGCAGTATTTT

V gene: TRBV28
D gene: .
clone size: .
J gene: TRBJ2-7
CDR3 protein: CASSTTATYEQYF
CDR3 DNA: TGTGCCAGCAGTACGACAGCCACCTACGAGCAGTACTTC

V gene: TRBV19
D gene: TRBD1
clone size: .
J gene: TRBJ2-1
CDR3 protein: CASRYPGQGHGEQFF
CDR3 DNA: TGTGCCAGTAGGTATCCGGGACAGGGTCACGGTGAGCAGTTCTTC

V gene: TRBV6-5
D gene: TRBD1
clone size: .
J gene: TRBJ1-2
CDR3 protein: CASSYSTGGGYYGYTF
CDR3 DNA: TGTGCCAGCAGTTACTCAACAGGGGGCGGCTACTATGGCTACACCTTC

V gene: TRBV9
D gene: .
clone size: .
J gene: TRBJ2-1
CDR3 protein: CASSVGLAESSYNEQFF
CDR3 DNA: TGTGCCAGCAGCGTAGGATTAGCGGAGAGCTCCTACAATGAGCAGTTCTTC

V gene: TRBV23-1
D gene: TRBD1
clone size: .
J gene: TRBJ2-7
CDR3 protein: CASSRQGYEQYF
CDR3 DNA: TGCGCCAGCAGTCGACAGGGCTACGAGCAGTACTTC

V gene: TRBV2
D gene: .
clone size: .
J gene: TRBJ2-7
CDR3 protein: CASSDSGGTYEQYF
CDR3 DNA: TGTGCCAGCAGTGACTCCGGGGGAACCTACGAGCAGTACTTC

V gene: TRBV15
D gene: TRBD2
clone size: .
J gene: TRBJ2-5
CDR3 protein: CATSRRTSGMTETQYF
CDR3 DNA: TGTGCCACCAGCCGACGGACTAGCGGGATGACAGAGACCCAGTACTTC

V gene: TRBV6-2/TRBV6-3
D gene: .
clone size: .
J gene: TRBJ1-1
CDR3 protein: CASSPGNTEAFF
CDR3 DNA: TGTGCCAGCAGTCCAGGGAACACTGAAGCTTTCTTT

V gene: TRBV4-1
D gene: .
clone size: .
J gene: TRBJ2-3
CDR3 protein: CASSQSTPLGGSEPTQYF
CDR3 DNA: TGCGCCAGCAGCCAGTCCACCCCCCTGGGCGGGTCGGAGCCTACGCAGTATTTT

V gene: TRBV6-5
D gene: TRBD1
clone size: .
J gene: TRBJ1-1
CDR3 protein: CASSWTGRTEAFF
CDR3 DNA: TGTGCCAGCAGTTGGACAGGGAGGACTGAAGCTTTCTTT

V gene: TRBV2
D gene: .
clone size: few
J gene: TRBJ2-1
CDR3 protein: CASSGQYNEQFF
CDR3 DNA: TGTGCCAGCAGTGGGCAGTATAATGAGCAGTTCTTC

V gene: TRBV2
D gene: .
clone size: .
J gene: TRBJ2-2
CDR3 protein: CASSEGTPNTGELFF
CDR3 DNA: TGTGCCAGCAGTGAGGGGACTCCTAACACCGGGGAGCTGTTTTTT

V gene: TRBV5-1
D gene: TRBD1
clone size: once
J gene: TRBJ2-7
CDR3 protein: CASTPRGTGSSYEQYF
CDR3 DNA: TGCGCCAGCACGCCGAGAGGGACAGGGTCCTCCTACGAGCAGTACTTC

V gene: TRBV12-3/TRBV12-4
D gene: .
clone size: few
J gene: TRBJ1-3
CDR3 protein: CASSDSGGNTIYF
CDR3 DNA: TGTGCCAGCAGTGACAGTGGTGGAAACACCATATATTTT

V gene: TRBV25-1
D gene: .
clone size: .
J gene: TRBJ1-5
CDR3 protein: CASSESGGMGNQPQHF
CDR3 DNA: TGTGCCAGCAGTGAATCCGGGGGAATGGGAAATCAGCCCCAGCATTTT

V gene: TRBV6-5
D gene: .
clone size: .
J gene: TRBJ1-1
CDR3 protein: CASIETGNTEAFF
CDR3 DNA: TGTGCCAGCATCGAGACAGGAAACACTGAAGCTTTCTTT